Shown below are 10 T cell receptor beta chains from a single sample sequenced in a study of blood T cell repertoires in COVID-19. Clones were read by immunoSEQ multiplex PCR, and TCRdb kept only the in-frame ones, dropping some. The table lists around 100,000 clones, 75% to 85% of them singletons. Input material: peripheral blood. The receptors shown here come from a man older than 75 with COVID-19, enrolled during active disease.

The J gene is TRBJ1-3, the V gene TRBV6-6, with a weak D call TRBD1 (6 bases). Trimming shortened V by 2 bases and J by 2 bases, and 10 bases separated the two germline ends. The germline gives CDR1 MNHNY, CDR2 SVGAGI (reference sequence). The CDR3 runs 15 residues. The CDR3 loop reads CASSYDQGPGNTIYF. CDR3 bases: TGTGCCAGCAGTTACGACCAGGGGCCTGGAAACACCATATATTTT.

The rearrangement uses TRBV6-4 and TRBJ1-2, with a possible D match to TRBD1 (6 bases). Germline loops: CDR1 MRHNA, CDR2 SNTAGT. The CDR3 spans 15 residues. With 5 bases removed from V and 2 bases from J, the gap between germline ends came to 15 bases. The CDR3 protein is CASSPGSGANYGYTF. The CDR3 DNA sequence: TGTGCCAGCAGTCCCGGCTCAGGGGCAAACTATGGCTACACCTTC.

The rearrangement joins TRBV19 to TRBJ1-5; perhaps TRBD1 as D (5 bases). Trimming cost V 5 bases and J 4 bases, with 18 bases left between them. CDR1 and CDR2 (germline): LNHDA, SQIVND (reference sequence). The CDR3 consists of 16 residues. The CDR3 DNA is TGTGCCAGTAGTCCGCGGGACGGAAGCTCGAATCAGCCCCAGCATTTT. Protein sequence: CASSPRDGSSNQPQHF.

The chain couples TRBV10-3 to TRBJ1-1; D not resolved. CDR3 length: 16 residues. Between the trimmed V and J ends, which lost 4 bases and 0 bases, there was a span of 15 bases. In germline, CDR1 is ENHRY, CDR2 SYGVKD. The CDR3 loop reads CAISVGGEGMNTEAFF. The DNA of the CDR3 is TGTGCCATCAGTGTAGGAGGAGAGGGCATGAACACTGAAGCTTTCTTT.

This clone qualifies as medium-sized. V gene TRBV5-4 combines with J gene TRBJ2-5, with D possibly matching TRBD1 (6 bases). V was trimmed by 3 bases and J by 2 bases, leaving 11 bases between them. Germline V gene data show CDR1 as SGHNT and CDR2 as YYREEE (reference sequence). The CDR3 extends over 14 amino acids. DNA of the CDR3: TGTGCCAGCAGCTCCCCCAGGGGTCAAGAGACCCAGTACTTC. This sequence encodes CASSSPRGQETQYF.

The rearrangement uses TRBV4-3 and TRBJ2-7, with D tentatively TRBD1 (5 bases). The CDR3 is made up of 15 amino acids. Looked up from germline, CDR1 is LGHNA and CDR2 is YSLEER. V was clipped by 0 bases and J by 3 bases, with 12 bases between them. DNA for the CDR3: TGCGCCAGCAGCCAAGATTCGAAAGGGGACTACGAGCAGTACTTC. It is translated as CASSQDSKGDYEQYF.

This sequence joins TRBV29-1 and TRBJ1-1; 7 bases line up with TRBD1. CDR1 is SQVTM, CDR2 ANQGSEA, per germline. The J segment lost 7 bases and the V segment lost 1 base, leaving 6 bases of the junction unmatched. This CDR3 is built from 13 residues. The CDR3 nucleotides read TGCAGCGTTGAAGGGGACAGCGGCCGTGAAGCTTTCTTT. It translates to CSVEGDSGREAFF.

This clone was observed a few times. This sequence joins TRBV4-3 and TRBJ2-3; no reliable D call. The CDR3 is made up of 14 amino acids. Germline lookup yields CDR1 LGHNA and CDR2 YSLEER. V was cut by 3 bases and J by 2 bases, with 9 bases left in between. The CDR3 DNA sequence: TGCGCCAGCAGCCAGGTTCTAAACACAGATACGCAGTATTTT. Translated: CASSQVLNTDTQYF.

A word on this clone: In the same sample, other DNA sequences code for this CDR3. This chain joins TRBV4-2 and TRBJ1-4; D gene unclear. V was pared by 1 base and J by 3 bases, with 6 bases between. Germline CDR1 reads LGHNA; CDR2 reads YNFKEQ. This CDR3 is built from 14 residues. CDR3 in amino acids: CASSQGQSNEKLFF. The CDR3, as DNA: TGTGCCAGCAGCCAAGGCCAGTCTAATGAAAAACTGTTTTTT.

The V and J genes are TRBV29-1 and TRBJ2-3; 10 bases line up with TRBD1. The CDR3 length is 14 residues. V lost 4 bases and J lost 3; bases outside the gene matches: 4. In germline, CDR1 is SQVTM, CDR2 ANQGSEA. For the CDR3, the DNA is TGCAGCGTTGCACCGGGACAGGGGACAGATACGCAGTATTTT. This encodes CSVAPGQGTDTQYF.